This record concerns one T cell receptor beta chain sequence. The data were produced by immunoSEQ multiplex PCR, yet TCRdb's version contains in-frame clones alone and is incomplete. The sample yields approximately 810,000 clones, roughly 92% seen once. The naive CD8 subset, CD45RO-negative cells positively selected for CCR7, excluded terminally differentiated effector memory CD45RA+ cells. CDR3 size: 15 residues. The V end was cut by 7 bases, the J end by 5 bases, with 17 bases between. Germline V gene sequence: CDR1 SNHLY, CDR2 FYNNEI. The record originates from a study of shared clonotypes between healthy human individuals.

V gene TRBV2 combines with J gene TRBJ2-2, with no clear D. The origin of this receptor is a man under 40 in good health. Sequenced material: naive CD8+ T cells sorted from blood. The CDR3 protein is CASTGFPLRTGELFF. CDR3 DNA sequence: TGTGCCAGCACTGGGTTCCCTCTTCGGACCGGGGAGCTGTTTTTT.